Listed below are T cell receptor beta chains from one sample, sequenced in a study of T cell responses to AZD1222 COVID-19 vaccine. Assay used: immunoSEQ multiplex PCR; TCRdb lists only in-frame clones, some missing. The sample lists more than 100,000 clones; around 87% were seen once. This sample comprised peripheral blood, obtained on day 0 of AZD1222 vaccination. The receptor set was obtained from an adult in good health. CDR3s include the opening cysteine and the closing phenylalanine or tryptophan. The D gene is left open where the match is weak. Expanded clones get a size class; other rows say once, few or many, or leave the size out.

NA TRBJ1-1 TRBV3-1/TRBV3-2 NA TGTGCCAGCAGCCAAGAATGGCGAAACACTGAAGCTTTCTTT CASSQEWRNTEAFF
few TRBJ2-2 TRBV28 NA TGTGCCAGCACCGAAGACAGTTGGACCGGGGAGCTGTTTTTT CASTEDSWTGELFF
NA TRBJ2-2 TRBV9 NA TGTGCCAGCAGCGATTCCGGGGAGCTGTTTTTT CASSDSGELFF
NA TRBJ1-6 TRBV4-1 NA TGCGCCAGCAGCCAAACGACAGTAGGAGACGGAAGGGGACCCCTCCACTTT CASSQTTVGDGRGPLHF
NA TRBJ2-7 TRBV6-5 NA TGTGCCAGCAGTTACTCGGGGAATTGGGGCTACGAGCAGTACTTC CASSYSGNWGYEQYF
NA TRBJ1-5 TRBV7-9 NA TGTGCCAGCAGCCCTCAGGGGAGCAATCAGCCCCAGCATTTT CASSPQGSNQPQHF
NA TRBJ1-2 TRBV18 TRBD1 TGTGCCAGCTCACCCGGACAGGGCTACTATGGCTACACCTTC CASSPGQGYYGYTF
once TRBJ1-4 TRBV12-3/TRBV12-4 NA TGTGCCACATGCACTGGGTCGGGTGAAAAACTGTTTTTT CATCTGSGEKLFF
NA TRBJ1-5 TRBV30 NA TGTGCCTGGAGTTCAGGGGATCAGCCCCAGCATTTT CAWSSGDQPQHF
once TRBJ2-7 TRBV7-2 NA TGTGCCAGCAGCTTAGAGGGGGGCCGCTACGAGCAGTACTTC CASSLEGGRYEQYF
NA TRBJ2-7 TRBV6-5 NA TGTGCCAGCAGTTACGACGACTACGAGCAGTACTTC CASSYDDYEQYF
NA TRBJ2-7 TRBV6-6 NA TGTGCCAGCAGTTACGAGGGGGAGCAGTACTTC CASSYEGEQYF
NA TRBJ1-2 TRBV5-1 NA TGCGCCAGCAGCTTGGATGGGGATGATGGCTACACCTTC CASSLDGDDGYTF
NA TRBJ1-2 TRBV28 TRBD1 TGTGCCAGCAGTTCCCTTTGGACAGGGGGGGGCTACACCTTC CASSSLWTGGGYTF
NA TRBJ1-6 TRBV11-3 NA TGTGCCAGCAGCTTTGGGGGAGACCCAAGCTTACTCTATAATTCACCCCTCCACTTT CASSFGGDPSLLYNSPLHF
NA TRBJ1-1 TRBV30 NA TGTGCCTGGAGTCGGCGGGCTGAAGCTTTCTTT CAWSRRAEAFF
NA TRBJ1-1 TRBV5-1 NA TGCGCCAGCAGCTTGTCGGGGTTTGGCACTGAAGCTTTCTTT CASSLSGFGTEAFF
NA TRBJ2-7 TRBV15 NA TGTGCCACCAGCGGTTCGGGATCAGGGAGAGAGCAGTACTTC CATSGSGSGREQYF
NA TRBJ1-3 TRBV28 NA TGTGCCAGCAGTCCCCCAGGGAACGGAAACACCATATATTTT CASSPPGNGNTIYF
once TRBJ2-7 TRBV6-1 TRBD1 TGTGCCAGCAGTGAACGTGGACAGGGTTCTCTCTTCGGGTCCTACGAGCAGTACTTC CASSERGQGSLFGSYEQYF
few TRBJ2-2 TRBV4-1 NA TGCGCCAGCAGCCAGGCCGGTACGAACACCGGGGAGCTGTTTTTT CASSQAGTNTGELFF
NA TRBJ1-4 TRBV5-4 TRBD1 TGTGCCAGCAGCTTGGCAGGACAGGGTGGGGAAAAACTGTTTTTT CASSLAGQGGEKLFF
NA TRBJ1-5 TRBV5-1 NA TGCGCCAGCAGCTTGGCCGGATACAATCAGCCCCAGCATTTT CASSLAGYNQPQHF
NA TRBJ1-3 TRBV5-5 NA TGTGCCAGCAGCGACGACAGGACCCGCTCTGGAAACACCATATATTTT CASSDDRTRSGNTIYF
NA TRBJ1-5 TRBV2 NA TGTGCCAGCAGTGAATTGTATAGCAATCAGCCCCAGCATTTT CASSELYSNQPQHF
NA TRBJ2-6 TRBV6-2/TRBV6-3 NA TGTGCCAGCAGTTACTTCGGGGGCTTGAGAGGGGCCAACGTCCTGACTTTC CASSYFGGLRGANVLTF
NA TRBJ2-7 TRBV7-2 NA TGTGCCAGCAGCTTATCAGGTGTGGACGAGCAGTACTTC CASSLSGVDEQYF
NA TRBJ1-3 TRBV7-9 TRBD1 TGTGCCAGCAGCTCACGGACAGGGGACCCGTCTGGAAACACCATATATTTT CASSSRTGDPSGNTIYF
NA TRBJ1-5 TRBV7-8 NA TGTGCCAGCAGCTTAGGGCCTGTGACAGGTGGAAATCAGCCCCAGCATTTT CASSLGPVTGGNQPQHF
NA TRBJ2-1 TRBV15 TRBD2 TGTGCCACCGGGGGGGAGCTCTCCTACAATGAGCAGTTCTTC CATGGELSYNEQFF
NA TRBJ2-3 TRBV29-1 NA TGCAGCGTTAATTGGGTTGGTGATACGCAGTATTTT CSVNWVGDTQYF
NA TRBJ2-1 TRBV28 TRBD2 TGTGCCAGCAGTTTAGTCAGCGGGGGCCGTAGGATTGAGCAGTTCTTC CASSLVSGGRRIEQFF
NA TRBJ2-3 TRBV7-2 NA TGTGCCAGCAGCTTCTACACAGATACGCAGTATTTT CASSFYTDTQYF
NA TRBJ1-1 TRBV7-2 NA TGTGCCATTTCACAGGGTAGGGTCACTGAAGCTTTCTTT CAISQGRVTEAFF
NA TRBJ1-1 TRBV7-9 TRBD1 TGTGCCAGCAGCTTAATCCGGACAGGACCTAACACTGAAGCTTTCTTT CASSLIRTGPNTEAFF
NA TRBJ1-2 TRBV3-1/TRBV3-2 NA TGTGCCAGCAGCCAAGGGACCCACTATGGCTACACCTTC CASSQGTHYGYTF
NA TRBJ2-6 TRBV14 NA TGTGCCAGCAGCCAAATGAGGGGGTTTGGGGCCAACGTCCTGACTTTC CASSQMRGFGANVLTF
NA TRBJ2-7 TRBV19 TRBD1 TGTGCCAGTAGCCTTACCCGGGACAGTGGCGAGCAGTACTTC CASSLTRDSGEQYF
NA TRBJ1-2 TRBV30 NA TGTGCCTGGACCCAAGGACTTAGACACACCTTC CAWTQGLRHTF
NA TRBJ2-7 TRBV4-1 NA TGCGCCAGCAGCCAAGATGAGAAGGGGCTAGACTACGAGCAGTACTTC CASSQDEKGLDYEQYF
once TRBJ1-4 TRBV27 TRBD1 TGTGCCAGCACCCTACCCGACAGGGGGGATGAAAAACTGTTTTTT CASTLPDRGDEKLFF
NA TRBJ2-1 TRBV19 TRBD2 TGTGCCAGTAGTATTGCGGGGGGGCCCTACAATGAGCAGTTCTTC CASSIAGGPYNEQFF
NA TRBJ2-7 TRBV30 NA TGTGCCTGGAGTGTAGCGGGCTACGAGCAGTACTTC CAWSVAGYEQYF
NA TRBJ2-2 TRBV6-5 TRBD1 TGTGCCAGCAGGACGACAGGGGGTAGCACCGGGGAGCTGTTTTTT CASRTTGGSTGELFF
NA TRBJ1-3 TRBV7-2 NA TGTGCCAGCAGCCCTTGGAGGGGGAATCCTCGCTCTGGAAACACCATATATTTT CASSPWRGNPRSGNTIYF
NA TRBJ2-7 TRBV3-1/TRBV3-2 TRBD2 TGTGCCAGCAGCCCGGGACTAGCGGGGGGGCATCCCTACGAGCAGTACTTC CASSPGLAGGHPYEQYF
NA TRBJ2-7 TRBV4-1 NA TGCGCCAGCAGCCCAAATCCCAACGAGCAGTACTTC CASSPNPNEQYF
NA TRBJ1-6 TRBV5-1 NA TGCGCCAGCAGCCCTTTTCTGGAGGGTAATTCACCCCTCCACTTT CASSPFLEGNSPLHF
NA TRBJ1-2 TRBV7-8 NA TGTGCCAGCAGCTTAGTAGTTCGACAGACCCGCAACTATGGCTACACCTTC CASSLVVRQTRNYGYTF
NA TRBJ2-5 TRBV3-1/TRBV3-2 NA TGTGCCAGCAGCCAAGTATCGTACCAAGAGACCCAGTACTTC CASSQVSYQETQYF
NA TRBJ1-5 TRBV3-1/TRBV3-2 NA TGTGCCAGCAGCCAGGGGAACGGGAGGGAACAGCCCCAGCATTTT CASSQGNGREQPQHF